A selection of T cell receptor beta chains follows, all from one sample in a study of T cell responses to AZD1222 COVID-19 vaccine. Sequenced by immunoSEQ multiplex PCR; TCRdb stores in-frame clones only, minus some. The sample contains roughly 150,000 clones, about 90% of which appear only once. The sample was peripheral blood, taken on day 0 of AZD1222 vaccination. The receptors come from an adult in good health. Each CDR3 is given with its conserved first and last residue. Each record gives: clone size, V gene, J gene, D gene, CDR3 DNA, CDR3 protein. D genes are given only for firm matches. Rows give clone size only sometimes, using once, few, many, or a class for an expanded clone.

clone size: NA
V gene: TRBV27
J gene: TRBJ1-2
D gene: NA
CDR3 DNA: TGTGCCAGCAGCCAATACTCGGACAGCAACTATGGCTACACCTTC
CDR3 protein: CASSQYSDSNYGYTF

clone size: NA
V gene: TRBV7-6
J gene: TRBJ2-7
D gene: TRBD2
CDR3 DNA: TGTGCCAGCAGCTCGACTAGCGGGATAACCTACGAGCAGTACTTC
CDR3 protein: CASSSTSGITYEQYF

clone size: once
V gene: TRBV5-4
J gene: TRBJ2-5
D gene: NA
CDR3 DNA: TGTGCCAGCAGAACGGCGGGGCAAGAGACCCAGTACTTC
CDR3 protein: CASRTAGQETQYF

clone size: NA
V gene: TRBV29-1
J gene: TRBJ2-7
D gene: TRBD1
CDR3 DNA: TGCAGCGCCCGGACAGGGGCCTACGAGCAGTACTTC
CDR3 protein: CSARTGAYEQYF

clone size: NA
V gene: TRBV27
J gene: TRBJ1-2
D gene: NA
CDR3 DNA: TGTGCCAGCGCAGGGCAGACGACCAACTATGGCTACACCTTC
CDR3 protein: CASAGQTTNYGYTF

clone size: NA
V gene: TRBV6-5
J gene: TRBJ2-1
D gene: TRBD1
CDR3 DNA: TGTGCCAGCAGTCCGGGACAGGGGGCCCATGAGCAGTTCTTC
CDR3 protein: CASSPGQGAHEQFF

clone size: NA
V gene: TRBV5-5
J gene: TRBJ2-2
D gene: TRBD2
CDR3 DNA: TGTGCCAGCAGCTTTTCGGGGGGGCCCGGGGAGCTGTTTTTT
CDR3 protein: CASSFSGGPGELFF

clone size: NA
V gene: TRBV27
J gene: TRBJ1-2
D gene: NA
CDR3 DNA: TGTGCCAGCAGTCCGTCCGGGGGCCTAGGCTATGGCTACACCTTC
CDR3 protein: CASSPSGGLGYGYTF

clone size: few
V gene: TRBV27
J gene: TRBJ1-3
D gene: TRBD1
CDR3 DNA: TGTGCCAGCAGTTGGGACAGTGCCCCTGGAAACACCATATATTTT
CDR3 protein: CASSWDSAPGNTIYF

clone size: NA
V gene: TRBV4-1
J gene: TRBJ1-6
D gene: NA
CDR3 DNA: TGCGCCAGCAGCCTCGGACCGACTTATAATTCACCCCTCCACTTT
CDR3 protein: CASSLGPTYNSPLHF

clone size: NA
V gene: TRBV6-1
J gene: TRBJ2-4
D gene: NA
CDR3 DNA: TGTGCCAGCAGTGAACAGTTCGAAAACATTCAGTACTTC
CDR3 protein: CASSEQFENIQYF

clone size: NA
V gene: TRBV13
J gene: TRBJ2-7
D gene: NA
CDR3 DNA: TGTGCCAGCAGCTTGGGGCAGGAGGGGAACGAGCAGTACTTC
CDR3 protein: CASSLGQEGNEQYF

clone size: NA
V gene: TRBV28
J gene: TRBJ2-7
D gene: TRBD1
CDR3 DNA: TGTGCCAGCAGGGGGCAGGGGGCCTACGAGCAGTACTTC
CDR3 protein: CASRGQGAYEQYF

clone size: NA
V gene: TRBV7-8
J gene: TRBJ1-4
D gene: TRBD1
CDR3 DNA: TGTGCCAGCAGCCGAAGCCGACAGGGGCTGTACAATGAAAAACTGTTTTTT
CDR3 protein: CASSRSRQGLYNEKLFF

clone size: NA
V gene: TRBV19
J gene: TRBJ1-4
D gene: NA
CDR3 DNA: TGTGCCAGTAGTCTCCGGACAGCCTCTAATGAAAAACTGTTTTTT
CDR3 protein: CASSLRTASNEKLFF

clone size: NA
V gene: TRBV20-1
J gene: TRBJ1-1
D gene: NA
CDR3 DNA: TGCAGTGCTAGGGTGAACACTGAAGCTTTCTTT
CDR3 protein: CSARVNTEAFF

clone size: once
V gene: TRBV3-1/TRBV3-2
J gene: TRBJ2-3
D gene: NA
CDR3 DNA: TGTGCCAGCAGTCCTTTCCCGGGAAGACAGTATTTT
CDR3 protein: CASSPFPGRQYF

clone size: NA
V gene: TRBV19
J gene: TRBJ2-1
D gene: TRBD2
CDR3 DNA: TGTGCCAGCACCCCTACTAGCGGGAGGGGAGGAAATGAGCAGTTCTTC
CDR3 protein: CASTPTSGRGGNEQFF

clone size: once
V gene: TRBV7-9
J gene: TRBJ1-2
D gene: NA
CDR3 DNA: TGTGCCAGCAGCTGGCCTGCAGGCAGACCTAACTATGGCTACACCTTC
CDR3 protein: CASSWPAGRPNYGYTF

clone size: NA
V gene: TRBV4-3
J gene: TRBJ2-7
D gene: NA
CDR3 DNA: TGCGCCAGCAGCCAAGGCGGGGCACTAGCTGAGCAGTACTTC
CDR3 protein: CASSQGGALAEQYF

clone size: NA
V gene: TRBV20-1
J gene: TRBJ1-5
D gene: NA
CDR3 DNA: TGCAGTGCTAGTGATCGAAAGGGACATCAGCCCCAGCATTTT
CDR3 protein: CSASDRKGHQPQHF

clone size: NA
V gene: TRBV28
J gene: TRBJ1-4
D gene: NA
CDR3 DNA: TGTGCCAGCAGTCCTATGGGGGGGGCTAATGAAAAACTGTTTTTT
CDR3 protein: CASSPMGGANEKLFF

clone size: NA
V gene: TRBV5-8
J gene: TRBJ1-1
D gene: NA
CDR3 DNA: TGTGCCAGCAGCTTGGGGACCGCAAACACTGAAGCTTTCTTT
CDR3 protein: CASSLGTANTEAFF

clone size: NA
V gene: TRBV11-2
J gene: TRBJ2-1
D gene: TRBD2
CDR3 DNA: TGTGCCAGCAGCTCCCCCCTAGCGGGGCTCTACAATGAGCAGTTCTTC
CDR3 protein: CASSSPLAGLYNEQFF

clone size: NA
V gene: TRBV6-2/TRBV6-3
J gene: TRBJ2-5
D gene: NA
CDR3 DNA: TGTGCCAGCAGCCGGAGTGAGCCGGAGACCCAGTACTTC
CDR3 protein: CASSRSEPETQYF

clone size: NA
V gene: TRBV7-3
J gene: TRBJ2-3
D gene: TRBD1
CDR3 DNA: TGTGCCAGCAGCCGAACAGGGGAACGCACACTAAATACGCAGTATTTT
CDR3 protein: CASSRTGERTLNTQYF

clone size: NA
V gene: TRBV18
J gene: TRBJ2-3
D gene: NA
CDR3 DNA: TGTGCCAGCTCACCATGGACTACTAGCACAGATACGCAGTATTTT
CDR3 protein: CASSPWTTSTDTQYF

clone size: NA
V gene: TRBV6-6
J gene: TRBJ1-1
D gene: NA
CDR3 DNA: TGTGCCAGCAGTTACCCGGACGGCGCTGAAGCTTTCTTT
CDR3 protein: CASSYPDGAEAFF

clone size: NA
V gene: TRBV3-1/TRBV3-2
J gene: TRBJ1-1
D gene: NA
CDR3 DNA: TGTGCCAGCAGCCAAGGGAGGCAGGGTTACAACAGTGAAGCTTTCTTT
CDR3 protein: CASSQGRQGYNSEAFF

clone size: NA
V gene: TRBV19
J gene: TRBJ2-1
D gene: NA
CDR3 DNA: TGTGCCAGTAGTATAGATCGGGAAGGGCCGACATATACGCAGTTCTTC
CDR3 protein: CASSIDREGPTYTQFF

clone size: NA
V gene: TRBV5-1
J gene: TRBJ1-1
D gene: NA
CDR3 DNA: TGCGCCAGCACCCGAGAGAAGGGGGGAAGGACTGAAGCTTTCTTT
CDR3 protein: CASTREKGGRTEAFF

clone size: NA
V gene: TRBV10-3
J gene: TRBJ1-5
D gene: NA
CDR3 DNA: TGTGCCATCAGTGAGTCAGTCGATGATCAGCCCCAGCATTTT
CDR3 protein: CAISESVDDQPQHF

clone size: NA
V gene: TRBV4-2
J gene: TRBJ1-4
D gene: NA
CDR3 DNA: TGTGCCAGCAGCCCGAGAAGCCCCGAGGAACTGTTTTTT
CDR3 protein: CASSPRSPEELFF

clone size: NA
V gene: TRBV7-2
J gene: TRBJ1-1
D gene: NA
CDR3 DNA: TGTGCCAGCAGCTTATTCGACAGACTTGAAGCTTTCTTT
CDR3 protein: CASSLFDRLEAFF

clone size: NA
V gene: TRBV10-3
J gene: TRBJ1-1
D gene: TRBD1
CDR3 DNA: TGTGCCATCAAAAGGGACAGCTCCACTGAAGCTTTCTTT
CDR3 protein: CAIKRDSSTEAFF

clone size: NA
V gene: TRBV7-3
J gene: TRBJ2-2
D gene: NA
CDR3 DNA: TGTGCCAGCAGCTTTGAGGGCCCCGGGGAGCTGTTTTTT
CDR3 protein: CASSFEGPGELFF

clone size: NA
V gene: TRBV9
J gene: TRBJ1-1
D gene: TRBD1
CDR3 DNA: TGTGCCAGCAGCTTTAACAGGGGGATGTGGATGAACACTGAAGCTTTCTTT
CDR3 protein: CASSFNRGMWMNTEAFF

clone size: NA
V gene: TRBV7-2
J gene: TRBJ1-2
D gene: NA
CDR3 DNA: TGTGCCAGCAGCTTAGCGAGACACATGATACCCGGCTACACCTTC
CDR3 protein: CASSLARHMIPGYTF

clone size: NA
V gene: TRBV30
J gene: TRBJ1-2
D gene: TRBD1
CDR3 DNA: TGTGCCTGGAGTGCGACAGGGCCCCATGGCTACACCTTC
CDR3 protein: CAWSATGPHGYTF

clone size: NA
V gene: TRBV6-5
J gene: TRBJ1-6
D gene: NA
CDR3 DNA: TGTGCCAGCAGTTACCGCCTCACAGGGAATAATTCACCCCTCCACTTT
CDR3 protein: CASSYRLTGNNSPLHF

clone size: NA
V gene: TRBV28
J gene: TRBJ2-7
D gene: TRBD2
CDR3 DNA: TGTGCCAGCGGAACTAAACAGGGACTAGCGGGACTCGAGCAGTACTTC
CDR3 protein: CASGTKQGLAGLEQYF

clone size: NA
V gene: TRBV6-5
J gene: TRBJ2-7
D gene: TRBD1
CDR3 DNA: TGTGCCAGCAGCCTGAGGACAGGGGCTTTCTACGAGCAGTACTTC
CDR3 protein: CASSLRTGAFYEQYF

clone size: NA
V gene: TRBV11-2
J gene: TRBJ2-7
D gene: NA
CDR3 DNA: TGTGCCAGCAGCTTAGCAGGGAAGGACTACGAGCAGTACTTC
CDR3 protein: CASSLAGKDYEQYF

clone size: NA
V gene: TRBV5-1
J gene: TRBJ2-1
D gene: TRBD2
CDR3 DNA: TGCGCCAGCAGCTGGAGGACTAGCGGGAGTCACAATGAGCAGTTCTTC
CDR3 protein: CASSWRTSGSHNEQFF

clone size: NA
V gene: TRBV6-6
J gene: TRBJ1-2
D gene: NA
CDR3 DNA: TGTGCCAGCAGTCCCCAGACCCGCGAAGGGGGCTACACCTTC
CDR3 protein: CASSPQTREGGYTF

clone size: NA
V gene: TRBV5-1
J gene: TRBJ2-1
D gene: NA
CDR3 DNA: TGCGCCAGCAGCTTGGCCGCTGAGCAGTTCTTC
CDR3 protein: CASSLAAEQFF

clone size: NA
V gene: TRBV28
J gene: TRBJ1-2
D gene: NA
CDR3 DNA: TGTGCCAGCAGCCGCAACTATGGCTACACCTTC
CDR3 protein: CASSRNYGYTF

clone size: NA
V gene: TRBV6-2/TRBV6-3
J gene: TRBJ2-1
D gene: NA
CDR3 DNA: TGTGCCAGCAGTTATCGGGGCCCGGGGAGTGAGCAGTTCTTC
CDR3 protein: CASSYRGPGSEQFF

clone size: NA
V gene: TRBV12-3/TRBV12-4
J gene: TRBJ2-2
D gene: NA
CDR3 DNA: TGTGCCAGCAGCAAAATAGTGGGCGGGGAGCTGTTTTTT
CDR3 protein: CASSKIVGGELFF

clone size: NA
V gene: TRBV25-1
J gene: TRBJ2-5
D gene: TRBD1
CDR3 DNA: TGTGCCAGCAGCGGGACAGGGGGATGGCAAGAGACCCAGTACTTC
CDR3 protein: CASSGTGGWQETQYF

clone size: NA
V gene: TRBV7-2
J gene: TRBJ1-2
D gene: NA
CDR3 DNA: TGTGCCAGCAGCTTAGCCAGTAACTATGGCTACACCTTC
CDR3 protein: CASSLASNYGYTF

clone size: NA
V gene: TRBV5-4
J gene: TRBJ2-3
D gene: NA
CDR3 DNA: TGTGCCAGCAGCTGGGGGTCGGATACGCAGTATTTT
CDR3 protein: CASSWGSDTQYF

clone size: NA
V gene: TRBV6-4
J gene: TRBJ2-3
D gene: TRBD2
CDR3 DNA: TGTGCCAGCAGTGACTCGACGGGGGGGCCAGATACGCAGTATTTT
CDR3 protein: CASSDSTGGPDTQYF

clone size: NA
V gene: TRBV6-2/TRBV6-3
J gene: TRBJ1-5
D gene: NA
CDR3 DNA: TGTGCCAGCAGTTACCCTGAAGGGGGTACGGGATTAGGTCAGCCCCAGCATTTT
CDR3 protein: CASSYPEGGTGLGQPQHF